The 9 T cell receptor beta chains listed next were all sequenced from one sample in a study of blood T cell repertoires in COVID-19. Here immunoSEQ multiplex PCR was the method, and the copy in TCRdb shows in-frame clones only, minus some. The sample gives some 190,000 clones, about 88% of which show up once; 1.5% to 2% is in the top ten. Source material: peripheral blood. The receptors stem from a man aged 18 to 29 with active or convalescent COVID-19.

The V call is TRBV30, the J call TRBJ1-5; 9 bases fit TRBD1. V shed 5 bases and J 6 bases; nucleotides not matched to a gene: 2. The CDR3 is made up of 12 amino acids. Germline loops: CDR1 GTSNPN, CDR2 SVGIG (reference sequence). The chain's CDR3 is CAWSQGAQPQHF. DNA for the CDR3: TGTGCCTGGTCACAGGGGGCTCAGCCCCAGCATTTT. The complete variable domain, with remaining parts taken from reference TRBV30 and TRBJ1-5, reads SQTIHQWPATLVQPVGSPLSLECTVEGTSNPNLYWYRQAAGRGLQLLFYSVGIGQISSEVPQNLSASRPQDRQFILSSKKLLLSDSGFYLCAWSQGAQPQHFGDGTRLSIL.

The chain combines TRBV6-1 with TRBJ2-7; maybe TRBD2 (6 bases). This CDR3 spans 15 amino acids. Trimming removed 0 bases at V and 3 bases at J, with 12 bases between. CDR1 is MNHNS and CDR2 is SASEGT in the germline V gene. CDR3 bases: TGTGCCAGCAGTGAAGCTGGGGGGATTCTCTACGAGCAGTACTTC. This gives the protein CASSEAGGILYEQYF.

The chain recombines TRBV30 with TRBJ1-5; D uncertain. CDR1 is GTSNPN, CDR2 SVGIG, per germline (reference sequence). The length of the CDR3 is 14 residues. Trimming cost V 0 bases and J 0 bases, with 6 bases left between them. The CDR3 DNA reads TGTGCCTGGAGTGTAAGAGCTAGCAATCAGCCCCAGCATTTT. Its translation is CAWSVRASNQPQHF.

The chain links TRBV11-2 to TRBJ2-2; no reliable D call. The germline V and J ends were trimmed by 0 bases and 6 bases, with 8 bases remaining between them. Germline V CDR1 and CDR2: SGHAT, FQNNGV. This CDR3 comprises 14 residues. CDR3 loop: CASSLERWSGELFF. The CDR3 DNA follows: TGTGCCAGCAGCTTAGAACGGTGGTCCGGGGAGCTGTTTTTT.

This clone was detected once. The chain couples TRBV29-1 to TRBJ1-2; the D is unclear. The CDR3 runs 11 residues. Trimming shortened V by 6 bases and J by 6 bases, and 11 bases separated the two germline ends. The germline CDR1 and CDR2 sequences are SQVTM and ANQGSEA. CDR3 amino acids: CSVRGTDGYTF. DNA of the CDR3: TGCAGCGTGCGAGGAACCGATGGCTACACCTTC. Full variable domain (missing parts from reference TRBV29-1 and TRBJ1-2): SAVISQKPSRDICQRGTSLTIQCQVDSQVTMMFWYRQQPGQSLTLIATANQGSEATYESGFVIDKFPISRPNLTFSTLTVSNMSPEDSSIYLCSVRGTDGYTFGSGTRLTVV.

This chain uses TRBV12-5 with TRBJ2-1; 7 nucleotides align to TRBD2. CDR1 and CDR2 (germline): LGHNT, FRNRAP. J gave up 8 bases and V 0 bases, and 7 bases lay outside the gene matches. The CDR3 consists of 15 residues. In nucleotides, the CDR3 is TGTGCTAGTGGTTTGGTTACGGGAGGAACGGATGAGCAGTTCTTC. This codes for CASGLVTGGTDEQFF.

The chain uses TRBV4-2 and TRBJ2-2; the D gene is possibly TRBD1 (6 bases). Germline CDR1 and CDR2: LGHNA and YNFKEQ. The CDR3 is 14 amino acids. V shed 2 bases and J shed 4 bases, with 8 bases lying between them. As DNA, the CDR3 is TGTGCCAGCAGCCAACAACAGGGCACCGGGGAGCTGTTTTTT. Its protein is CASSQQQGTGELFF.

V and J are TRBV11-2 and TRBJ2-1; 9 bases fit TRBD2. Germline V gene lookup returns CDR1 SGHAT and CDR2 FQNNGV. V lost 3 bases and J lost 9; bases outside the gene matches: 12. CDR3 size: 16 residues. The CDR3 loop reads CASSLVGAGGTSEQFF. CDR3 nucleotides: TGTGCCAGCAGCTTGGTTGGTGCGGGAGGGACGAGTGAGCAGTTCTTC.

Here the CDR3 reads CASSTTRQGARNEQFF. The CDR3 DNA follows: TGTGCCAGTAGTACAACGAGGCAGGGGGCAAGGAATGAGCAGTTCTTC. The genes are TRBV19 and TRBJ2-1, with 8 bases fitting TRBD1. This CDR3 spans 16 amino acids. Germline values: CDR1 LNHDA, CDR2 SQIVND (reference sequence). Trimming at V came to 4 bases and at J to 7 bases, leaving 12 bases not matched to a gene.